This TCR beta chain derives from a study of breast tumors, draining lymph nodes, adjacent tissues. Findings and limits, study-wide: The data were judged consistent with most tumor T cells coming from lymph node and expanding in tumor. Tumor and nontumor repertoires were significantly more similar in luminal-like than in basal-like breast cancer. Compared with lymph nodes, tumors were less diverse; compared with nontumor tissue, more. The lymph node origin of tumor T cells was framed as consistent with a hypothesis, not demonstrated.

This clonotype was seen ten or more times. What it binds is not known. One entry per CDR3 protein results from TCRdb running MiXCR on the multiplex PCR reads. The repertoire holds about 140,000 distinct CDR3 sequences, with around a third as singletons. Germline CDR1 is DFQATT and CDR2 is SNEGSKA (reference sequence). This CDR3 contains 14 residues. V trimming: 1 base; J trimming: 6 bases; junction bases outside the gene matches: 5. Axillary draining lymph nodes of breast cancer patients supplied the node samples. The chain uses TRBV20-1 and TRBJ1-2; TRBD1 agrees at 10 bases. The sequence came from a female donor with breast cancer. Some clones in this sample may be carry-over from other donors' samples. Input material: axillary lymph node tissue. CDR3 coding DNA: TGCAGTGCTAGAGCCAGACAGGGGGCAGATGGCTACACCTTC. Protein: CSARARQGADGYTF.